This T cell receptor beta chain was found in a study of blood T cell repertoires in COVID-19. Study summary: The United States, Italy and Spain supplied acute and convalescent COVID-19 samples. T cells, B-cell-depleted T cells, or PBMCs provided the cDNA or gDNA that served as material.

Germline assignment: CDR1 SNHLY and CDR2 FYNNEI. This CDR3 is 15 amino acids long. V was pared by 1 base and J by 1 base, with 1 base of the junction left unmatched. Original processing methods: Amplification of reference gene primers provided the estimated nucleated cell counts. This table comes from immunoSEQ multiplex PCR, and its TCRdb copy is limited to in-frame clones, with some not included. Clone size and the V and J calls come from that table; the DNA yielded D and trimming. The repertoire holds hundreds of thousands of clones, with roughly 88% as singletons. This clone was seen at least ten times. This specimen includes other DNA sequences encoding the same CDR3.

Input material: peripheral blood. The chain links TRBV2 to TRBJ2-7, with 10 bases identical to TRBD2. The TCR originated in a woman between 25 and 40 years old with acute or convalescent COVID-19. DNA of the CDR3: TGTGCCAGCAGTGAAGTAGCGGGAGGTTCCTACGAGCAGTACTTC. This gives the protein CASSEVAGGSYEQYF.